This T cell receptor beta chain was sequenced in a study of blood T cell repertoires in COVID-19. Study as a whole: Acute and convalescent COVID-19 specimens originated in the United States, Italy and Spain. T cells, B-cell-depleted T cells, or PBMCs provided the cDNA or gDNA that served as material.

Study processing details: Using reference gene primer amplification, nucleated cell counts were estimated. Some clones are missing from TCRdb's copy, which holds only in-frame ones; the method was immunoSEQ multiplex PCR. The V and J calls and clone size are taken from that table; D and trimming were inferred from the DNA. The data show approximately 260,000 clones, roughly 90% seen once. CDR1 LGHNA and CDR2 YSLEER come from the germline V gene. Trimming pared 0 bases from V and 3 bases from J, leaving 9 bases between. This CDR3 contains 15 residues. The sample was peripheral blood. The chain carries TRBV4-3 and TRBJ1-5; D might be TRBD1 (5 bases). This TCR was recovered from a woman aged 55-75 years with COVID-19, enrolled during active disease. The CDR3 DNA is TGCGCCAGCAGCCAAGATTGGGGGGACAATCAGCCCCAGCATTTT. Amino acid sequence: CASSQDWGDNQPQHF.